The 18 T cell receptor beta chains listed next were all sequenced from one sample in a study of blood T cell repertoires in COVID-19. Some clones are missing from TCRdb's copy, which holds only in-frame ones; the method was immunoSEQ multiplex PCR. The profile shows 250,000 or so clones, approximately 90% of them singletons. The sequencing input was PBMCs or T cells enriched from blood (not recorded which). These receptors were obtained from a woman aged 25 to 39 with acute COVID-19.

V is TRBV7-2 and J is TRBJ1-2; D is undetermined. The CDR3 is 17 amino acids. Trimming shortened V by 2 bases and J by 0 bases, and 16 bases separated the two germline ends. Per the germline V gene, CDR1 is SGHTA and CDR2 is FQGNSA. The CDR3 DNA sequence: TGTGCCAGCAGCTTAAGGCCGGACGGGAAAGCTAACTATGGCTACACCTTC. It encodes CASSLRPDGKANYGYTF.

The chain employs TRBV21-1 and TRBJ2-7; TRBD2 is the table's D call, not checked against the DNA. TRBV21-1 is marked as a pseudogene. This CDR3 comprises 16 residues. In nucleotides, the CDR3 is TGTGCCAGCAGCAAAGGTCCGGGACTAGCGGACTACGAGCAGTACTTC. Translation gives CASSKGPGLADYEQYF.

The rearrangement uses TRBV28 and TRBJ1-4; D uncertain. Trimming took 7 bases from V and 3 from J, leaving 12 bases between them. The CDR3 covers 14 residues. Germline-derived CDR1 and CDR2 are MDHEN and SYDVKM. In nucleotides, the CDR3 is TGTGCCAGCAAAGCGGGGTCCGCTAATGAAAAACTGTTTTTT. Its translation: CASKAGSANEKLFF.

V gene TRBV5-1 combines with J gene TRBJ1-1; 7 bases map to TRBD1. After removal of 4 bases from V and 0 bases from J, the junction contained 6 bases not matched to a gene. This CDR3 has 15 amino acids. CDR1 is SGHRS and CDR2 is YFSETQ in the germline V gene. The CDR3 protein is CASSRDSEMNTEAFF. The CDR3 DNA sequence: TGCGCCAGCAGCCGGGACAGCGAAATGAACACTGAAGCTTTCTTT.

The rearrangement links TRBV11-3 to TRBJ2-7; 9 bases align to TRBD2. CDR3 length: 15 amino acids. The V and J ends lost 5 bases and 4 bases, in that order; junction bases with no gene match: 9. Germline values: CDR1 SGHNT, CDR2 YENEEA. In nucleotides, the CDR3 is TGTGCCAGCAGCGAGGCGGGAGGGCCTGCTTACGAGCAGTACTTC. Translation: CASSEAGGPAYEQYF.

This chain links TRBV7-2 with TRBJ1-5; D perhaps matches TRBD1 (6 bases). Germline CDR1 is SGHTA and CDR2 is FQGNSA. The V gene lost 5 bases and the J gene lost 5 bases, with 19 bases spanning the gap. The CDR3 loop spans 16 amino acids. The CDR3 sequence: CASSPQGQRGDQPQHF. In DNA form, the CDR3 reads TGTGCCAGCAGCCCCCAGGGGCAGAGGGGCGATCAGCCCCAGCATTTT.

This sequence joins TRBV7-3 and TRBJ2-2, with 7 bases lining up with TRBD2. The junction had 4 bases not matched to a gene; V was cut back by 2 bases and J by 4 bases. There are 15 residues in the CDR3. Germline loops: CDR1 SGHTA, CDR2 FQGTGA. CDR3 in amino acids: CASSLGGRGTGELFF. CDR3 in DNA: TGTGCCAGCAGCTTAGGCGGGAGAGGCACCGGGGAGCTGTTTTTT.

The J gene is TRBJ2-4, the V gene TRBV5-1, with 7 bases fitting TRBD1. V dropped 4 bases and J dropped 5; count of bases not matched to a gene: 6. Per germline, CDR1 SGHRS and CDR2 YFSETQ. The CDR3 sequence is 14 residues long. The CDR3: CASSLQGEENIQYF. CDR3 sequence (DNA): TGCGCCAGCAGCCTTCAGGGGGAAGAAAACATTCAGTACTTC. The full variable domain, rest sourced from reference TRBV5-1 and TRBJ2-4, is KAGVTQTPRYLIKTRGQQVTLSCSPISGHRSVSWYQQTPGQGLQFLFEYFSETQRNKGNFPGRFSGRQFSNSRSEMNVSTLELGDSALYLCASSLQGEENIQYFGAGTRLSVL.

The chain employs TRBV3-1 (or the pseudogene TRBV3-2) and TRBJ2-3; perhaps TRBD2 as D (6 bases). Germline values: CDR1 LGHDT, CDR2 YNNKEL (reference sequence). The V and J ends lost 1 base and 4 bases respectively, with 12 bases between them. The CDR3 is 15 amino acids. The DNA for the CDR3 is TGTGCCAGCAGCCAAGGACTAGTCCCGGCAGATACGCAGTATTTT. Its translation: CASSQGLVPADTQYF.

This clone appeared once. The V gene is TRBV10-2, the J gene TRBJ1-5; D might be TRBD1 (6 bases). This CDR3 is 15 amino acids long. Germline lookup yields CDR1 WSHSY and CDR2 SAAADI. Trimming shortened V by 3 bases and J by 1 base, and 10 bases separated the two germline ends. CDR3 nucleotide sequence: TGCGCCAGCAGTGACAAAGGGGGAAGCAATCAGCCCCAGCATTTT. The encoded protein is CASSDKGGSNQPQHF.

The CDR3 nucleotides read TGTGCCAGCACCCTGCACACGAATCAGCCCCAGCATTTT. Residues: CASTLHTNQPQHF. J is TRBJ1-5 and V is TRBV6-5; no clear D gene. CDR3 length equals 13 residues. Germline-derived CDR1 and CDR2 are MNHEY and SVGAGI. V gave up 7 bases and J gave up 4 bases, with 11 bases separating them.

The chain joins TRBV27 to TRBJ1-5; D call uncertain. CDR3 length: 14 residues. V was clipped by 3 bases and J by 3 bases, with 9 bases between them. Germline loops: CDR1 MNHEY, CDR2 SMNVEV (reference sequence). The CDR3 region has the DNA TGTGCCAGCAGTTTGGGCAGGCCCAATCAGCCCCAGCATTTT. Translation: CASSLGRPNQPQHF.

The sample holds a few counts of this clone. The chain is built from TRBV7-2 and TRBJ1-2, with 7 nucleotides matching TRBD1. V lost 5 bases and J lost 6; bases outside the gene matches: 6. The germline V gene encodes CDR1 SGHTA and CDR2 FQGNSA. The CDR3 totals 13 residues. The CDR3 coding sequence is TGTGCCAGCAGCCTCGGGACAGTTGATGGCTACACCTTC. Translation gives CASSLGTVDGYTF.

This chain connects TRBV12-3 or TRBV12-4 to TRBJ1-1, with D hard to call. The CDR3 totals 13 residues. Trimming pared 2 bases from V and 3 bases from J, leaving 7 bases between. The CDR3 region is CASSLLSDTEAFF. CDR3 sequence (DNA): TGTGCCAGCAGTTTACTCTCGGACACTGAAGCTTTCTTT.

The chain joins TRBV24-1 to TRBJ2-1, with TRBD1 as a possible D gene (5 bases). Trimming stripped 0 bases from V and 10 bases from J, with 12 bases between. The CDR3 is 14 residues long. Germline-derived CDR1 and CDR2 are KGHDR and SFDVKD. CDR3 sequence (DNA): TGTGCCACCAGTGATTTGCAAGGGGTTCAAGAGCAGTTCTTC. It is translated as CATSDLQGVQEQFF.

The chain recombines TRBV19 with TRBJ1-2, with D unresolved. V was clipped by 4 bases and J by 12 bases, with 21 bases between them. The CDR3 is made up of 14 amino acids. Germline loops: CDR1 LNHDA, CDR2 SQIVND (reference sequence). The CDR3 bases are TGTGCCAGTAGTACGGGAGCCGAATTAGTCGCTAACACCTTC. Translated, it gives CASSTGAELVANTF.

In this sample, this clone turned up once. The chain combines TRBV10-1 with TRBJ1-6, with a possible D match to TRBD1 (5 bases). V dropped 2 bases and J dropped 13 bases, with 12 bases sitting between them. CDR1 WNHNN and CDR2 SYGVQD come from the germline V gene (reference sequence). This CDR3 region has 13 residues. In DNA, the CDR3 is TGCGCCAGCAGTGAGACCTTCTCAGGGCCCCTCCACTTT. Translation: CASSETFSGPLHF.

The chain couples TRBV27 to TRBJ2-1, with 8 bases aligning to TRBD1. The trim removed 8 bases at V and 7 bases at J, leaving 4 bases unmatched. Germline values: CDR1 MNHEY, CDR2 SMNVEV (reference sequence). This CDR3 is 12 amino acids long. CDR3: CASRTGWNEQFF. The CDR3, as DNA: TGTGCCAGCCGGACAGGGTGGAATGAGCAGTTCTTC.